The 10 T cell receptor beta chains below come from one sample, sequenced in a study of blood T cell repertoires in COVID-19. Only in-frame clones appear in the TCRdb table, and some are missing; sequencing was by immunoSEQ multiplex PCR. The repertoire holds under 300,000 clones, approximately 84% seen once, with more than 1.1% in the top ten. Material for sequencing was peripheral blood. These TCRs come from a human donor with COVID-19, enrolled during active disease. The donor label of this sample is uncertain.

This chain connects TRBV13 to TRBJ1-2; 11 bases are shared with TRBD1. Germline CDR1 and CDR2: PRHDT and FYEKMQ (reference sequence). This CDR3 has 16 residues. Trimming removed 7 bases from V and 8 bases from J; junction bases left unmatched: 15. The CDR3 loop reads CASKGQGVDRMGGYTF. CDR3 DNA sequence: TGTGCCAGCAAGGGACAGGGGGTAGATAGGATGGGAGGCTACACCTTC.

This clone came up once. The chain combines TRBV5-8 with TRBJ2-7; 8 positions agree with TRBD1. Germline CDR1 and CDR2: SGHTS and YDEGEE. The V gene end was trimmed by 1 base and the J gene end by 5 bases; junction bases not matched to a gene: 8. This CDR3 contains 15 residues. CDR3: CASSLITGGFDEQYF. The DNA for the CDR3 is TGTGCCAGCAGCTTGATTACAGGGGGATTTGACGAGCAGTACTTC.

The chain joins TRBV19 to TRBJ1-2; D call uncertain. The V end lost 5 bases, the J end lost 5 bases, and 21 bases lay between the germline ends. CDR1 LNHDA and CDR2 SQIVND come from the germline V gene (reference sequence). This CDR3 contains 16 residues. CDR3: CASSGLGVPGGYGYTF. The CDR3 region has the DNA TGTGCCAGTAGTGGACTTGGAGTGCCCGGAGGGTATGGCTACACCTTC.

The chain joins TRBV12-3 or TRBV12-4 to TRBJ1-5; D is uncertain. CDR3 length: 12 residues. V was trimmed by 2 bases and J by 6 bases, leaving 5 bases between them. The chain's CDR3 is CASSLRVQPQHF. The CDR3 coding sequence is TGTGCCAGCAGTTTAAGAGTTCAGCCCCAGCATTTT.

In DNA form, the CDR3 reads TGTGCCAGCAGCTTCTTGGAGCATGAGCAGTTCTTC. It translates to CASSFLEHEQFF. J is TRBJ2-1 and V is TRBV5-8; D is undetermined. Trimming shortened V by 2 bases and J by 8 bases, and 8 bases separated the two germline ends. The length of the CDR3 is 12 residues. CDR1 SGHTS and CDR2 YDEGEE come from the germline V gene. Drawing the rest from reference TRBV5-8 and TRBJ2-1, the complete variable domain is EAGVTQSPTHLIKTRGQQATLRCSPISGHTSVYWYQQALGLGLQFLLWYDEGEERNRGNFPPRFSGRQFPNYSSELNVNALELEDSALYLCASSFLEHEQFFGPGTRLTVL.

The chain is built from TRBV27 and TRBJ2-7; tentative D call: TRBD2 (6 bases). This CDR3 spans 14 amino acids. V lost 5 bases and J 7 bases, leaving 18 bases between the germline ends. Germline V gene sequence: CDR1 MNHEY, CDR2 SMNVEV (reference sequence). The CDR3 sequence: CASSRVGGAREQYF. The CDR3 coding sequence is TGTGCCAGCAGTAGGGTCGGCGGGGCGAGAGAGCAGTACTTC.

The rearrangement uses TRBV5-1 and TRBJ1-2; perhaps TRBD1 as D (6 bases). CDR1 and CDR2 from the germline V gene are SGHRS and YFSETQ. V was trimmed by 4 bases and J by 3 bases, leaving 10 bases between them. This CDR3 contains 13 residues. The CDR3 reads CASSLGADYGYTF. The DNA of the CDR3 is TGCGCCAGCAGCCTGGGGGCAGACTATGGCTACACCTTC.

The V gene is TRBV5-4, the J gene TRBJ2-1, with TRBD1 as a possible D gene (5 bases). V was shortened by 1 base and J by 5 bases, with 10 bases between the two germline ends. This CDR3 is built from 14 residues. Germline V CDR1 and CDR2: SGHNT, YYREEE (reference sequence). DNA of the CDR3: TGTGCCAGCAGCTTGAGACTGGACAACAATGAGCAGTTCTTC. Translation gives CASSLRLDNNEQFF.

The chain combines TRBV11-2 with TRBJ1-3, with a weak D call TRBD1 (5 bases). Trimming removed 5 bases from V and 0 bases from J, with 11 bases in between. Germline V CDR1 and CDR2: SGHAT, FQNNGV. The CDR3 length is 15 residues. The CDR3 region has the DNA TGTGCCAGCAGCCTGGGGGGAAACTCTGGAAACACCATATATTTT. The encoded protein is CASSLGGNSGNTIYF.

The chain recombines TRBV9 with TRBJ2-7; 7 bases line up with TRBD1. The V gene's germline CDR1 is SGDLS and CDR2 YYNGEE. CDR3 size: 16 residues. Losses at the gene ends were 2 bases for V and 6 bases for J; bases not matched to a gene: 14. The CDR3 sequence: CASSVASQGEQVEQYF. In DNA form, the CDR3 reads TGTGCCAGCAGCGTGGCCTCTCAGGGGGAGCAAGTCGAGCAGTACTTC. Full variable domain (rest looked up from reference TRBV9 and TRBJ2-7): DSGVTQTPKHLITATGQRVTLRCSPRSGDLSVYWYQQSLDQGLQFLIQYYNGEERAKGNILERFSAQQFPDLHSELNLSSLELGDSALYFCASSVASQGEQVEQYFGPGTRLTVT.